This T cell receptor beta chain emerged from a study of blood T cell repertoires in COVID-19. The wider study: Collection of acute and convalescent COVID-19 samples took place in the United States, Italy and Spain.

Looked up from germline, CDR1 is MNHEY and CDR2 is SVGEGT. The CDR3 is 15 residues long. V was shortened by 5 bases and J by 7 bases, with 17 bases between the two germline ends. This clone was detected a few times. The method was immunoSEQ multiplex PCR; TCRdb's version includes in-frame clones alone and lacks a portion of them. The sample shows about 260,000 clones, roughly 86% of them seen only once. Sequences were obtained from peripheral blood. V is TRBV6-2 or TRBV6-3 and J is TRBJ1-4; D gene ambiguous. This TCR was recovered from a man aged 40-50 years who had recovered from COVID-19. CDR3 bases: TGTGCCAGCAGTCGTAGGTCCGGTCGGAGTGAAAAACTGTTTTTT. Protein product: CASSRRSGRSEKLFF.